One sample yielded the 14 T cell receptor gamma chains listed below, sequenced in a study of Vδ1+ human thymocytes. Study-level results: Thymic TRG and TRD repertoires appeared highly polyclonal.

The template was reverse-transcribed extracted RNA. The CDR3 regions were amplified by multiplex PCR from V-gene primers to a constant-region primer. TCRdb repeated clone calling on the multiplex PCR reads with CATT. The sample contains thousands of gamma-chain clones, about 40% of which appear only once. These receptors have no known antigen. Specimen: Vdelta1+ gamma-delta thymocytes from the thymus. The subset was: FACS-sorted CD3+ TCRalphabeta- TCRVdelta1+ TCRVdelta2- thymocytes. These receptor sequences come from a boy younger than two who had congenital heart surgery.

In this sample, this clone turned up a few times. The junction departs from the called germline gene at one end, perhaps through a read error. This rearrangement joins TRGV4 to TRGJ1 or TRGJ2. TCRdb leaves out the J gene; it was filled in here by matching the DNA to germline. The CDR3 has 14 residues. CDR1 and CDR2 from the germline V gene are EGSTGY and YDSYTSSV. The CDR3, as DNA: TGTACCACCTGGGATGGCTACGGCTATTATAAGAAACTCTTT. Protein: CTTWDGYGYYKKLF.

The rearrangement links TRGV2 to TRGJ1 or TRGJ2. The J gene is absent in TCRdb and was assigned here via DNA matching to germline. This CDR3 has 14 amino acids. J lost 6 bases, V lost 0 bases, and 8 bases had no gene match. CDR1 is EGSNGY, CDR2 YDSYNSKV, per germline. CDR3 nucleotide sequence: TGTGCCACCTGGGACGGGCCTCTCGCTTATAAGAAACTCTTT. As protein: CATWDGPLAYKKLF.

Comments on this clone: Other DNA variants within this sample encode the same CDR3. J gene calling gave no result, while the V gene is TRGV5. The CDR3 extends over 14 amino acids. Germline CDR1 VINAFY, CDR2 YDVSNSKD. The CDR3 loop is CATWDRPRYYKKLF. The DNA of the CDR3 is TGTGCCACCTGGGACAGGCCGCGGTATTATAAGAAGCTCTTT.

This clone was found a few times. The chain joins TRGV5 to TRGJP2. The CDR3 totals 13 residues. With V trimmed by 0 bases and J by 9 bases, 4 bases remained unmatched. CDR1 is VINAFY and CDR2 is YDVSNSKD in the germline V gene. This CDR3 is CATWDRPNWIKTF. The CDR3 DNA sequence: TGTGCCACCTGGGACAGGCCTAATTGGATCAAGACGTTT.

The rearrangement links TRGV3 to TRGJ1 or TRGJ2. V lost 0 bases to trimming and J lost 4 bases; unmatched junction nucleotides: 6. Germline CDR1 reads VTNTFY; CDR2 reads YDVSTARD (reference sequence). This CDR3 comprises 14 residues. The CDR3 DNA sequence: TGTGCCACCTGGGACAGGCCTAAGTATTATAAGAAACTCTTT. This gives the protein CATWDRPKYYKKLF.

The chain links TRGV8 to TRGJ1 or TRGJ2. TCRdb supplies no J gene; here it was assigned by aligning the nucleotide sequence to germline. Germline lookup yields CDR1 VENAVY and CDR2 YDSYNSRV. The length of the CDR3 is 13 residues. The V segment lost 3 bases and the J segment 10 bases; nucleotides outside the gene matches: 12. The CDR3, as DNA: TGTGCCACCTGGGATCCCCGGGGGGCCAAGAAACTCTTT. Its protein product is CATWDPRGAKKLF.

The V gene is TRGV3, but the J gene lacks a call. The V gene's germline CDR1 is VTNTFY and CDR2 YDVSTARD (reference sequence). CDR3 size: 12 residues. The CDR3 region is CATWVRLGRELF. The DNA of the CDR3 is TGTGCCACCTGGGTCAGGCTCGGCCGGGAACTCTTT.

V and J are TRGV4 and TRGJ1 or TRGJ2. Matching the DNA to germline supplied the J gene, which TCRdb does not give. Losses at the gene ends were 4 bases for V and 6 bases for J; bases not matched to a gene: 6. CDR1 EGSTGY and CDR2 YDSYTSSV come from the germline V gene. This CDR3 contains 12 residues. CDR3 loop: CATWEAGYKKLF. The CDR3 DNA sequence: TGTGCCACCTGGGAGGCGGGTTATAAGAAACTCTTT.

A single count supports this clone. This chain links TRGV9 with TRGJP. In the absence of a J gene in TCRdb, the DNA was matched to germline to assign it here. The CDR3 runs to 16 residues. Per germline, CDR1 GITISATS and CDR2 ISYDGTV (reference sequence). V was clipped by 4 bases and J by 4 bases; unmatched bases: 4. The CDR3 protein is CALWDRQELGKKIKVF. CDR3 coding DNA: TGTGCCTTGTGGGATAGACAAGAGTTGGGCAAAAAAATCAAGGTATTT.

This clone has only a few counts. V gene TRGV3 combines with J gene TRGJ1 or TRGJ2. Because TCRdb records no J gene, it was assigned here through a match of the DNA to germline. CDR1 VTNTFY and CDR2 YDVSTARD come from the germline V gene (reference sequence). This CDR3 is 14 amino acids long. V trimming: 5 bases; J trimming: 0 bases; junction bases outside the gene matches: 7. In DNA form, the CDR3 reads TGTGCCACCTGGGTGATCCGGAATTATTATAAGAAACTCTTT. It codes for CATWVIRNYYKKLF.

The J gene is given as TRGJ1 or TRGJ2, and the V gene is not called. The CDR3 runs to 13 residues. The DNA of the CDR3 is TGTGCCACCTTTGACAGCAATTATTATAAGAAACTCTTT. Amino acids: CATFDSNYYKKLF.

The rearrangement links TRGV9 to TRGJP2. Here the J gene came from matching the DNA to germline, since TCRdb omits it. Germline V lookup: CDR1 GITISATS, CDR2 ISYDGTV (reference sequence). Trimming removed 2 bases from V and 8 bases from J; junction bases left unmatched: 8. The CDR3 sequence is 14 residues long. Here the CDR3 reads CALWEGTPDWIKTF. CDR3 coding DNA: TGTGCCTTGTGGGAGGGCACGCCCGATTGGATCAAGACGTTT.

A word on this clone: The germline gene is not matched at one end of the junction; a read error may be the cause. This chain links TRGV3 with TRGJ1 or TRGJ2. TCRdb records no J gene; here it was assigned by comparing the DNA to germline. The CDR3 loop spans 11 amino acids. CDR1 and CDR2 (germline): VTNTFY, YDVSTARD (reference sequence). Here the CDR3 DNA reads TGTGCCACCTGGGGCAGGGGCGGGAAACTCTTT. Protein: CATWGRGGKLF.

This clone was observed a handful of times. Germline and junction disagree at one end, which may indicate a read error. J is TRGJ1 or TRGJ2 and V is TRGV9. CDR3 length equals 11 residues. Per germline, CDR1 GITISATS and CDR2 ISYDGTV (reference sequence). CDR3 region: CALWGVHKKLF. The CDR3 DNA sequence: TGTGCCTTGTGGGGGGTGCATAAGAAACTCTTT.